The subject of this entry is one T cell receptor beta chain. In the authors' methods: Amplification with reference gene primers provided the estimates of nucleated cell counts. Measured with immunoSEQ multiplex PCR; TCRdb has only the in-frame clones, and not every one. The DNA was the basis for D and trimming; V, J and clone size are from that table. The sample carries under 200,000 clones, roughly 86% recorded once. The CDR3 has 15 residues. The V gene lost 4 bases and the J gene lost 2 bases, with 9 bases spanning the gap. From germline, CDR1 is SNHLY and CDR2 FYNNEI. The data were obtained in a study of blood T cell repertoires in COVID-19. Study context: The analysed material was cDNA or gDNA that came from T cells, B-cell-depleted T cells, or PBMCs.

The TCR was taken from a woman older than 75 in a cohort sampled during active or convalescent COVID-19. The sample was peripheral blood. J is TRBJ2-6 and V is TRBV2; no clear D gene. In DNA form, the CDR3 reads TGTGCCAGCAGTGTATCCGCGACTGGGGCCAACGTCCTGACTTTC. As protein: CASSVSATGANVLTF. Full variable domain (missing parts from reference TRBV2 and TRBJ2-6): EPEVTQTPSHQVTQMGQEVILRCVPISNHLYFYWYRQILGQKVEFLVSFYNNEISEKSEIFDDQFSVERPDGSNFTLKIRSTKLEDSAMYFCASSVSATGANVLTFGAGSRLTVL.